The rows below give T cell receptor beta chains drawn from one sample of a study of CD8+ T cells in alopecia areata. Here immunoSEQ multiplex PCR was the method, and the copy in TCRdb shows in-frame clones only, minus some. The sample gives fewer than 80,000 clones, 55% to 75% of which show up once; around a sixth is in the top ten. The material was CD8+ T cells sorted from blood, obtained at week 0. The receptors were sampled from a human donor with alopecia areata. Each CDR3 is given with its conserved first and last residue. A D gene is named only where the DNA matches it firmly. Clone size appears in some rows only: once, few, many, or a class for an expanded clone.

j_call: TRBJ1-5
clone_size: .
v_call: TRBV4-2
d_call: .
cdr3_aa: CASSLTSSTTTGVGLLLQPQHF
cdr3_nt: TGTGCCAGCAGCCTGACTTCGTCCACCACCACCGGAGTCGGTCTGCTCCTCCAGCCCCAGCATTTT

j_call: TRBJ2-7
clone_size: .
v_call: TRBV5-4
d_call: TRBD2
cdr3_aa: CASSVGTSGSYEQYF
cdr3_nt: TGTGCCAGCAGCGTAGGGACTAGCGGGTCCTACGAGCAGTACTTC

j_call: TRBJ2-7
clone_size: .
v_call: TRBV5-6
d_call: .
cdr3_aa: CASSLGLSSYEQYF
cdr3_nt: TGTGCCAGCAGCCTGGGACTGAGCTCCTACGAGCAGTACTTC

j_call: TRBJ2-1
clone_size: few
v_call: TRBV29-1
d_call: TRBD1
cdr3_aa: CSVEGSRGYMGEQFF
cdr3_nt: TGCAGCGTTGAAGGGAGCAGGGGGTACATGGGTGAGCAGTTCTTC

j_call: TRBJ2-7
clone_size: .
v_call: TRBV27
d_call: TRBD2
cdr3_aa: CASSLTSQPYEQYF
cdr3_nt: TGTGCCAGCAGTTTGACTAGCCAGCCCTACGAGCAGTACTTC

j_call: TRBJ1-1
clone_size: .
v_call: TRBV9
d_call: .
cdr3_aa: CASSVGVGTEAFF
cdr3_nt: TGTGCCAGCAGCGTAGGGGTAGGCACTGAAGCTTTCTTT

j_call: TRBJ2-7
clone_size: .
v_call: TRBV29-1
d_call: TRBD1
cdr3_aa: CSGWTGGEQYF
cdr3_nt: TGCAGCGGGTGGACAGGTGGCGAGCAGTACTTC

j_call: TRBJ1-4
clone_size: .
v_call: TRBV2
d_call: .
cdr3_aa: CASSLPDNEKLFF
cdr3_nt: TGTGCCAGCAGTCTACCGGATAATGAAAAACTGTTTTTT

j_call: TRBJ2-3
clone_size: .
v_call: TRBV18
d_call: .
cdr3_aa: CASSPPLPTDTQYF
cdr3_nt: TGTGCCAGCTCACCACCTCTACCCACAGATACGCAGTATTTT

j_call: TRBJ2-5
clone_size: .
v_call: TRBV4-3
d_call: TRBD2
cdr3_aa: CASSQVPGTSGTQYF
cdr3_nt: TGCGCCAGCAGCCAGGTCCCCGGGACTAGTGGGACCCAGTACTTC

j_call: TRBJ2-7
clone_size: once
v_call: TRBV19
d_call: TRBD1
cdr3_aa: CASSTLAGGDEQYF
cdr3_nt: TGTGCCAGTAGTACCCTGGCAGGGGGTGACGAGCAGTACTTC

j_call: TRBJ2-3
clone_size: .
v_call: TRBV5-1
d_call: TRBD2
cdr3_aa: CASSSTSGGNIGTDTQYF
cdr3_nt: TGCGCCAGCAGCTCAACTAGCGGGGGGAACATCGGCACAGATACGCAGTATTTT

j_call: TRBJ1-1
clone_size: few
v_call: TRBV30
d_call: TRBD1
cdr3_aa: CAWSVLGQGGNTEAFF
cdr3_nt: TGTGCCTGGAGTGTACTGGGACAGGGGGGGAACACTGAAGCTTTCTTT

j_call: TRBJ1-5
clone_size: few
v_call: TRBV27
d_call: .
cdr3_aa: CASSLSGNQPQHF
cdr3_nt: TGTGCCAGCAGTTTATCGGGCAATCAGCCCCAGCATTTT

j_call: TRBJ2-3
clone_size: few
v_call: TRBV25-1
d_call: .
cdr3_aa: CASSEYDSSTDTQYF
cdr3_nt: TGTGCCAGCAGTGAATACGATTCTAGCACAGATACGCAGTATTTT

j_call: TRBJ1-1
clone_size: .
v_call: TRBV2
d_call: TRBD1
cdr3_aa: CARSRGVNTEAFF
cdr3_nt: TGTGCCCGCTCCAGGGGGGTGAACACTGAAGCTTTCTTT

j_call: TRBJ1-5
clone_size: .
v_call: TRBV6-5
d_call: .
cdr3_aa: CASSYTRNQPQHF
cdr3_nt: TGTGCCAGCAGTTACACAAGAAATCAGCCCCAGCATTTT

j_call: TRBJ2-1
clone_size: many
v_call: TRBV7-2
d_call: TRBD2
cdr3_aa: CASRLSGGIYNEQFF
cdr3_nt: TGTGCCAGCAGACTAAGCGGGGGGATCTACAATGAGCAGTTCTTC

j_call: TRBJ2-1
clone_size: few
v_call: TRBV28
d_call: TRBD1
cdr3_aa: CASSHRPDQGDSEQFF
cdr3_nt: TGTGCCAGCAGTCATAGACCCGATCAGGGGGATAGTGAGCAGTTCTTC

j_call: TRBJ2-7
clone_size: .
v_call: TRBV10-3
d_call: TRBD2
cdr3_aa: CAISENGRSYEQYF
cdr3_nt: TGTGCCATCAGTGAGAACGGGAGGAGCTACGAGCAGTACTTC

j_call: TRBJ2-7
clone_size: .
v_call: TRBV7-3
d_call: .
cdr3_aa: CASSLKGSYEQYF
cdr3_nt: TGTGCCAGCAGCTTAAAGGGCAGCTACGAGCAGTACTTC

j_call: TRBJ2-1
clone_size: .
v_call: TRBV5-1
d_call: .
cdr3_aa: CASSPGDEQFF
cdr3_nt: TGCGCCAGCAGCCCGGGCGATGAGCAGTTCTTC

j_call: TRBJ1-5
clone_size: .
v_call: TRBV14
d_call: .
cdr3_aa: CASSQAGLGNQPQHF
cdr3_nt: TGTGCCAGCAGCCAGGCCGGGCTGGGCAATCAGCCCCAGCATTTT

j_call: TRBJ2-7
clone_size: .
v_call: TRBV28
d_call: TRBD2
cdr3_aa: CASNRLSGRDEQYF
cdr3_nt: TGTGCCAGCAATCGGCTCAGCGGGAGGGACGAGCAGTACTTC

j_call: TRBJ2-7
clone_size: few
v_call: TRBV28
d_call: .
cdr3_aa: CASSLPDYEQYF
cdr3_nt: TGTGCCAGCAGTTTACCAGACTACGAGCAGTACTTC

j_call: TRBJ1-6
clone_size: .
v_call: TRBV27
d_call: .
cdr3_aa: CASSFVTYSPLHF
cdr3_nt: TGTGCCAGCAGTTTCGTGACCTATTCACCCCTCCACTTT

j_call: TRBJ2-1
clone_size: few
v_call: TRBV12-5
d_call: .
cdr3_aa: CASGLGSEGSYNEQFF
cdr3_nt: TGTGCTAGTGGTTTGGGTTCAGAGGGGTCCTACAATGAGCAGTTCTTC

j_call: TRBJ2-1
clone_size: .
v_call: TRBV28
d_call: .
cdr3_aa: CASSSGTDANYNEQFF
cdr3_nt: TGTGCCAGCAGTTCAGGGACGGATGCAAATTACAATGAGCAGTTCTTC

j_call: TRBJ1-2
clone_size: .
v_call: TRBV6-5
d_call: .
cdr3_aa: CASSYSSGAGNYGYTF
cdr3_nt: TGTGCCAGCAGTTACTCGTCGGGGGCGGGTAACTATGGCTACACCTTC

j_call: TRBJ1-1
clone_size: once
v_call: TRBV5-6
d_call: TRBD1
cdr3_aa: CASIDSKRGLTEAFF
cdr3_nt: TGTGCCAGCATCGATTCGAAAAGGGGGCTCACTGAAGCTTTCTTT

j_call: TRBJ2-7
clone_size: .
v_call: TRBV7-9
d_call: TRBD1
cdr3_aa: CASSLEQGAYEQYF
cdr3_nt: TGTGCCAGCAGCTTAGAGCAGGGGGCCTACGAGCAGTACTTC

j_call: TRBJ2-7
clone_size: .
v_call: TRBV30
d_call: .
cdr3_aa: CAFRTAYEQYF
cdr3_nt: TGTGCCTTTAGGACAGCCTACGAGCAGTACTTC

j_call: TRBJ2-7
clone_size: few
v_call: TRBV29-1
d_call: TRBD1
cdr3_aa: CSAQTGASYEQYF
cdr3_nt: TGCAGCGCCCAGACAGGGGCGTCCTACGAGCAGTACTTC

j_call: TRBJ1-6
clone_size: .
v_call: TRBV19
d_call: .
cdr3_aa: CASTSGFYSPLHF
cdr3_nt: TGTGCCAGTACCTCGGGATTTTATTCACCCCTCCACTTT

j_call: TRBJ2-1
clone_size: .
v_call: TRBV19
d_call: .
cdr3_aa: CASSIGRGYLNEQFF
cdr3_nt: TGTGCCAGTAGTATTGGCCGGGGGTATTTGAATGAGCAGTTCTTC

j_call: TRBJ2-5
clone_size: .
v_call: TRBV10-3
d_call: .
cdr3_aa: CATSDLMGDQETQYF
cdr3_nt: TGTGCCACCAGTGATTTGATGGGGGACCAAGAGACCCAGTACTTC

j_call: TRBJ1-2
clone_size: large
v_call: TRBV5-1
d_call: .
cdr3_aa: CASSLEAGLLGYTF
cdr3_nt: TGCGCCAGCAGCTTGGAGGCAGGGTTATTGGGCTACACCTTC

j_call: TRBJ1-1
clone_size: few
v_call: TRBV13
d_call: .
cdr3_aa: CASRENTEAFF
cdr3_nt: TGTGCCAGCAGGGAGAACACTGAAGCTTTCTTT

j_call: TRBJ1-1
clone_size: few
v_call: TRBV7-9
d_call: .
cdr3_aa: CASSSTEPAMNTEAFF
cdr3_nt: TGTGCCAGCAGCTCGACGGAACCAGCCATGAACACTGAAGCTTTCTTT

j_call: TRBJ2-3
clone_size: .
v_call: TRBV28
d_call: TRBD2
cdr3_aa: CASRGTSGSDTDTQYF
cdr3_nt: TGTGCCAGCAGGGGAACTAGCGGGAGTGACACAGATACGCAGTATTTT

j_call: TRBJ2-7
clone_size: .
v_call: TRBV5-1
d_call: TRBD1
cdr3_aa: CASSLKERTGYYEQYF
cdr3_nt: TGCGCCAGCAGCTTAAAAGAACGGACAGGCTACTACGAGCAGTACTTC

j_call: TRBJ2-7
clone_size: .
v_call: TRBV5-5
d_call: TRBD1
cdr3_aa: CASSWDSASYEQYF
cdr3_nt: TGTGCCAGCAGCTGGGACAGTGCCTCCTACGAGCAGTACTTC

j_call: TRBJ2-1
clone_size: .
v_call: TRBV7-9
d_call: .
cdr3_aa: CASSLGRGGEQFF
cdr3_nt: TGTGCCAGCAGCCTTGGCAGGGGAGGTGAGCAGTTCTTC

j_call: TRBJ2-7
clone_size: medium-sized
v_call: TRBV4-1
d_call: TRBD2
cdr3_aa: CASSLASGSTYEQYF
cdr3_nt: TGCGCCAGCAGCCTAGCTAGCGGGTCGACCTACGAGCAGTACTTC

j_call: TRBJ2-2
clone_size: .
v_call: TRBV30
d_call: .
cdr3_aa: CAWSPERRRPNTGELFF
cdr3_nt: TGTGCCTGGAGTCCCGAGCGAAGAAGACCGAACACCGGGGAGCTGTTTTTT

j_call: TRBJ2-2
clone_size: .
v_call: TRBV27
d_call: .
cdr3_aa: CASSSQGRTGELFF
cdr3_nt: TGTGCCAGCAGTTCCCAGGGAAGAACCGGGGAGCTGTTTTTT

j_call: TRBJ2-7
clone_size: .
v_call: TRBV29-1
d_call: .
cdr3_aa: CSVEGGRDYEQYF
cdr3_nt: TGCAGCGTTGAAGGGGGCAGGGACTACGAGCAGTACTTC

j_call: TRBJ1-2
clone_size: .
v_call: TRBV29-1
d_call: .
cdr3_aa: CSVEGSPSRPNYGYTF
cdr3_nt: TGCAGCGTTGAAGGGTCTCCCTCGCGTCCTAACTATGGCTACACCTTC

j_call: TRBJ2-5
clone_size: .
v_call: TRBV9
d_call: .
cdr3_aa: CASSVRDWLQETQYF
cdr3_nt: TGTGCCAGCAGCGTCCGGGACTGGCTCCAAGAGACCCAGTACTTC

j_call: TRBJ1-1
clone_size: .
v_call: TRBV6-1
d_call: TRBD1
cdr3_aa: CASSAQGRPEAFF
cdr3_nt: TGTGCCAGCAGTGCACAGGGGAGGCCTGAAGCTTTCTTT

j_call: TRBJ2-1
clone_size: few
v_call: TRBV14
d_call: TRBD2
cdr3_aa: CASSQVASGIYEQFF
cdr3_nt: TGTGCCAGCAGCCAGGTGGCTAGCGGGATCTATGAGCAGTTCTTC